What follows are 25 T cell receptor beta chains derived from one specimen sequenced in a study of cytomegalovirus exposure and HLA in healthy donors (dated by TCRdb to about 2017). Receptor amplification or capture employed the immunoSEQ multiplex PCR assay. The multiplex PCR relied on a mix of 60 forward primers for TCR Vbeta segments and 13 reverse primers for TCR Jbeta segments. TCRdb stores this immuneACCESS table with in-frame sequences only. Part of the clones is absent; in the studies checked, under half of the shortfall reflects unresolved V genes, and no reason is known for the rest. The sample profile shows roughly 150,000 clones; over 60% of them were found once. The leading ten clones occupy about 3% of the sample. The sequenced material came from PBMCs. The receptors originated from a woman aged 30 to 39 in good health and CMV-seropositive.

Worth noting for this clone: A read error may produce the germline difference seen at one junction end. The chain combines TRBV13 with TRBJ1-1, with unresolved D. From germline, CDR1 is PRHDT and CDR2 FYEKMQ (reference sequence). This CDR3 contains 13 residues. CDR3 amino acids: CASSLAENAEAFF. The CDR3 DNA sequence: TGTGCCAGCAGCTTAGCGGAGAACGCTGAAGCTTTCTTT.

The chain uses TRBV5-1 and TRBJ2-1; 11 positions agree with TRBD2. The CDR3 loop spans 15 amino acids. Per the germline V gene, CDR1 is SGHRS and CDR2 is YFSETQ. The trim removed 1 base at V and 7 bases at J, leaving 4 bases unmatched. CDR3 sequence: CASSLSSGGGNEQFF. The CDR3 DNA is TGCGCCAGCAGCTTGAGTAGCGGGGGGGGTAATGAGCAGTTCTTC. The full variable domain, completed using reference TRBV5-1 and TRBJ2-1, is KAGVTQTPRYLIKTRGQQVTLSCSPISGHRSVSWYQQTPGQGLQFLFEYFSETQRNKGNFPGRFSGRQFSNSRSEMNVSTLELGDSALYLCASSLSSGGGNEQFFGPGTRLTVL.

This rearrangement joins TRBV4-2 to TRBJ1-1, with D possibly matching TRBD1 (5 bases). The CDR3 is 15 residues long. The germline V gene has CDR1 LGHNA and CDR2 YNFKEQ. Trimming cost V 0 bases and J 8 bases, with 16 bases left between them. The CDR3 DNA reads TGTGCCAGCAGCCAAGAAACCCTGGTGGCAGGGGAAGCTTTCTTT. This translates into CASSQETLVAGEAFF.

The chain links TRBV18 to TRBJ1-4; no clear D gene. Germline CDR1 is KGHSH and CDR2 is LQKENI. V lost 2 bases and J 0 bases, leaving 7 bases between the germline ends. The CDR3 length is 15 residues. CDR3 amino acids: CASSPNSATNEKLFF. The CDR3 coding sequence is TGTGCCAGCTCACCAAACAGTGCAACTAATGAAAAACTGTTTTTT.

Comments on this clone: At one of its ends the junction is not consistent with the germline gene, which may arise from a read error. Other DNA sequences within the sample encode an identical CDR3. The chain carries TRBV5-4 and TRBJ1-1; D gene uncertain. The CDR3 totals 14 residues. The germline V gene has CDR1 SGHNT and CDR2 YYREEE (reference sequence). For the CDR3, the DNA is TGTGCCAGCGTTAAACCGGCAGGTAGGACTGAAGCTTTCTTC. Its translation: CASVKPAGRTEAFF. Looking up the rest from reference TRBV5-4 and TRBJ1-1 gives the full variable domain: ETGVTQSPTHLIKTRGQQVTLRCSSQSGHNTVSWYQQALGQGPQFIFQYYREEENGRGNFPPRFSGLQFPNYSSELNVNALELDDSALYLCASVKPAGRTEAFFGQGTRLTVV.

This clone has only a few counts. CDR3 loop: CASSPRTILYGYTF. CDR3 sequence (DNA): TGTGCCAGTAGTCCCCGGACAATTCTCTATGGCTACACCTTC. V gene TRBV19 combines with J gene TRBJ1-2; D might be TRBD1 (5 bases). Germline V gives CDR1 LNHDA, CDR2 SQIVND (reference sequence). The length of the CDR3 is 14 residues. The V and J ends lost 5 bases and 4 bases respectively, with 14 bases between them.

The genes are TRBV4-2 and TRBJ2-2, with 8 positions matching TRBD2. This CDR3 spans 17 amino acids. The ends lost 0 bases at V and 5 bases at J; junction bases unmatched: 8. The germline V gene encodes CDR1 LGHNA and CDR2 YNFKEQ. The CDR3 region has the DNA TGTGCCAGCAGCCAAGATAGGAGCGGGAGAAGGACCGGGGAGCTGTTTTTT. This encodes CASSQDRSGRRTGELFF.

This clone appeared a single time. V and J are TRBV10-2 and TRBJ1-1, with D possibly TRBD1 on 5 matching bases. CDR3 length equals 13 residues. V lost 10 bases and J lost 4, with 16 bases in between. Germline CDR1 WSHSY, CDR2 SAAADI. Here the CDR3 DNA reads TGCGCCACCTCGGGGGGGGTCGGCACTGAAGCTTTCTTT. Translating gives CATSGGVGTEAFF.

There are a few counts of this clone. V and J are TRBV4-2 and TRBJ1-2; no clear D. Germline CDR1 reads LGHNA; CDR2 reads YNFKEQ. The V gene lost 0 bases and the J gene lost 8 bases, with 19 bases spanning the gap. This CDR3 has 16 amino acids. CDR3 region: CASSQDVPALYEGYTF. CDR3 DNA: TGTGCCAGCAGCCAAGACGTCCCCGCCCTCTACGAAGGCTACACCTTC.

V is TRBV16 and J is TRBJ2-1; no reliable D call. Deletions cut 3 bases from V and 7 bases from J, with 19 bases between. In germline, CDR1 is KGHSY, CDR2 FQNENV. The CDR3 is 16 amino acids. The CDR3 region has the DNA TGTGCCAGCAGCCACTTCTTGAGTCACCCCAGGAATGAGCAGTTCTTC. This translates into CASSHFLSHPRNEQFF.

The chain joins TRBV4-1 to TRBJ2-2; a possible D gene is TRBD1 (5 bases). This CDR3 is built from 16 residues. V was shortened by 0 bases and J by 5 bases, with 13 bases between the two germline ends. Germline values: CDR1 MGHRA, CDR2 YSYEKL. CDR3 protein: CASSQDRSKGTGELFF. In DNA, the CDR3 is TGCGCCAGCAGCCAAGATCGATCTAAGGGGACCGGGGAGCTGTTTTTT.

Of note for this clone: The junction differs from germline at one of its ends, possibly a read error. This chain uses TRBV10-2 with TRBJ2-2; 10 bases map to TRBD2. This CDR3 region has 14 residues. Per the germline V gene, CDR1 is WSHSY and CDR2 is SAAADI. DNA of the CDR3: TGCGCCAGCCACCTAGCGGGAGTGCACCGGGGAGCTGTTTTT. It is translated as CASHLAGVHRGAVF.

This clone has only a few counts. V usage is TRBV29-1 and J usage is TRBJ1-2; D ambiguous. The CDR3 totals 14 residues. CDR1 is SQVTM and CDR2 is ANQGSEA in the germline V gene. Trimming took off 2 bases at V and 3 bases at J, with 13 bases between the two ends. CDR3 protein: CSVEKGVQDYGYTF. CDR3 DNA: TGCAGCGTTGAAAAGGGAGTTCAGGACTATGGCTACACCTTC.

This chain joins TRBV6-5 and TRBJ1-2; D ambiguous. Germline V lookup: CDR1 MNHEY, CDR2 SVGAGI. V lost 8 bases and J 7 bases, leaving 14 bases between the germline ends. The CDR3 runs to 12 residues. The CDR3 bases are TGTGCCAGCGGCCGGAAGGAGGGTGGCTACACCTTC. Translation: CASGRKEGGYTF.

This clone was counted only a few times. CDR3 coding DNA: TGCGCCAGCAGTGAGGGCAGACTAGCCAAAAACATTCAGTACTTC. Translating it yields CASSEGRLAKNIQYF. The chain recombines TRBV10-2 with TRBJ2-4; D is unresolved. V was trimmed by 2 bases and J by 0 bases, leaving 8 bases between them. Per germline, CDR1 WSHSY and CDR2 SAAADI. CDR3 length: 15 residues.

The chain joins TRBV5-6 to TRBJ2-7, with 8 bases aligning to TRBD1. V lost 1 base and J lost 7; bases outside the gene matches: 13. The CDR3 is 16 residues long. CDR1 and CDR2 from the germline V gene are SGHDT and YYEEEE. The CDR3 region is CASSLRLRQGAEEQYF. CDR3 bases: TGTGCCAGCAGCTTGCGGTTAAGGCAGGGGGCAGAAGAGCAGTACTTC.

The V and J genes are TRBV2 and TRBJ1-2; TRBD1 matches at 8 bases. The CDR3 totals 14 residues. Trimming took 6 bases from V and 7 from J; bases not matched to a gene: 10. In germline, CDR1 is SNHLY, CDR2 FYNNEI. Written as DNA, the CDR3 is TGTGCCAGCAGGAGAGAGACAGGGACAGGTGGCTACACCTTC. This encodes CASRRETGTGGYTF.

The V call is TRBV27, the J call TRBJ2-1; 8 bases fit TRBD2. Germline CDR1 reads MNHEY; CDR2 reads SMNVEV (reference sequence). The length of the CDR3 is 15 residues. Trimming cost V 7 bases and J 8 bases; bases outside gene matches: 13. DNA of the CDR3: TGTGCCAGCAAGCGGGGGCCGGGTATTGGGGATGAGCAGTTCTTC. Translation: CASKRGPGIGDEQFF.

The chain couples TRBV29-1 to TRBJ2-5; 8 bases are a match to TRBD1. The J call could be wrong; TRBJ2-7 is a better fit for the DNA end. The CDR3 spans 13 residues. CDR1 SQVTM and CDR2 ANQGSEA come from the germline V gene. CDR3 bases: TGCAGCGCCCTACAGGGGGTGACCTACGAGCAGTACTTC. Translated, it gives CSALQGVTYEQYF.

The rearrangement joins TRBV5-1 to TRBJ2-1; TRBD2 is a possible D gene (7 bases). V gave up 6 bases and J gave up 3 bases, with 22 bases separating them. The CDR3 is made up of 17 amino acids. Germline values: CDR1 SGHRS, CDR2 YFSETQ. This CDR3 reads CASTTGRGSEIYNEQFF. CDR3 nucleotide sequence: TGCGCCAGCACTACTGGGAGGGGGTCGGAAATCTACAATGAGCAGTTCTTC.

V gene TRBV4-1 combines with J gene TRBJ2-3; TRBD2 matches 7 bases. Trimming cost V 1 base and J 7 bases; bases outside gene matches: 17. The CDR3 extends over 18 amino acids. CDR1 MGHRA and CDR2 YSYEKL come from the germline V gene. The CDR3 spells CASSQGSPLGGSKNTQYF. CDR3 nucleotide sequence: TGCGCCAGCAGCCAAGGAAGTCCCCTCGGCGGGAGTAAGAATACGCAGTATTTT.

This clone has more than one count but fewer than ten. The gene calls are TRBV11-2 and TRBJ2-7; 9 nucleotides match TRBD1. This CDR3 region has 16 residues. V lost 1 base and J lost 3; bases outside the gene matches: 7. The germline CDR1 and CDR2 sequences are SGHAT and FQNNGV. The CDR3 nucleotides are TGTGCCAGCAGCTTAGGTCCCGGGACAGGGAGCTACGAGCAGTACTTC. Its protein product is CASSLGPGTGSYEQYF.

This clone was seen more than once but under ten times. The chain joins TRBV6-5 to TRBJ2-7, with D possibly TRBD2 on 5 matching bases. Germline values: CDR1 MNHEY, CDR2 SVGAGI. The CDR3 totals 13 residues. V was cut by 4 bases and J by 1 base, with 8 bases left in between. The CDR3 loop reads CASSFEGSYEQYF. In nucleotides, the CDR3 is TGTGCCAGCAGTTTCGAGGGTTCCTACGAGCAGTACTTC.

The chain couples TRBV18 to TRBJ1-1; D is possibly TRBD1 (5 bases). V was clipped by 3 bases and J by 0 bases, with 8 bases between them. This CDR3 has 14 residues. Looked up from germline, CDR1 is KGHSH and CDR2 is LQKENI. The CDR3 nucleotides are TGTGCCAGCTCACCTCAGGGAATGAACACTGAAGCTTTCTTT. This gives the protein CASSPQGMNTEAFF. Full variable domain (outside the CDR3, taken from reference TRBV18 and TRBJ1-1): NAGVMQNPRHLVRRRGQEARLRCSPMKGHSHVYWYRQLPEEGLKFMVYLQKENIIDESGMPKERFSAEFPKEGPSILRIQQVVRGDSAAYFCASSPQGMNTEAFFGQGTRLTVV.

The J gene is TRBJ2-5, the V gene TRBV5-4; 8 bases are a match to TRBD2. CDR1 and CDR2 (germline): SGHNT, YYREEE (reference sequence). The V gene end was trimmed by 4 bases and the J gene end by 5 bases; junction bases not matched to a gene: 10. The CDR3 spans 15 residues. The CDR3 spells CASSPSGGPSETQYF. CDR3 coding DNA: TGTGCCAGCAGCCCCAGCGGGGGCCCGTCGGAGACCCAGTACTTC. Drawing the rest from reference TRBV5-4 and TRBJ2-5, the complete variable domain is ETGVTQSPTHLIKTRGQQVTLRCSSQSGHNTVSWYQQALGQGPQFIFQYYREEENGRGNFPPRFSGLQFPNYSSELNVNALELDDSALYLCASSPSGGPSETQYFGPGTRLLVL.